This entry features one T cell receptor beta chain sequence. Its recognized antigen is unknown. There are no base qualities to consult, and no much larger clone falls within one base. The data derive from a study of Ad26.COV2.S vaccination and SARS-CoV-2 variants (dated by TCRdb to about 2021). Context from the whole study: Vaccine-arm donors were drawn from COV1001, a multicentre, randomized, double-blind, placebo-controlled phase I-IIa trial of Ad26.COV2.S in healthy adults. Ad26.COV2.S was administered intramuscularly at a dose of 5x10^10 or 1x10^11 viral particles, either as one shot or as two shots given 56 days apart. TCRbeta repertoire sequencing was used to assess the specificity and breadth of SARS-CoV-2-reactive T cell receptors after Ad26.COV2.S vaccination. A total of 32 samples were included in the TCR-sequenced set, comprising around 19 Ad26.COV2.S vaccine recipients, 5 placebo recipients and 8 SARS-CoV-2 convalescent individuals. Trial participants were randomized into five groups of five: low-dose or high-dose Ad26.COV2.S given once or twice, or placebo on both occasions. Investigators remained blinded to trial group allocation during experiments and outcome assessment.

The treatment or condition label, read with the paper, signifies: around 19 received Ad26.COV2.S at low or high dose, single or two shots; about 5 received placebo; per-sample allocation not given. Repertoires of vaccine and placebo recipients were sequenced from samples collected on day 63 after the first injection. Between 29 July and 7 August 2020, Cohort 1b enrolled 25 adults aged 18-55 years at one site in Boston, USA. Ad26.COV2.S was a replication-incompetent adenovirus type 26 vector expressing a prefusion-stabilized SARS-CoV-2 spike protein from the original Wuhan strain. The immunoSEQ Assay was the method used to sequence TCRbeta CDR3 regions. After extraction, genomic DNA underwent amplification by bias-controlled multiplex PCR, followed by high-throughput sequencing. As for how the authors treated the data: Collapsing and filtering of sequences were performed to quantify the absolute abundance of each unique TCRbeta CDR3 region. T cell fraction was estimated by normalizing TCRbeta template counts to usable DNA, with usable DNA measured through amplification of reference genes found in all nucleated cells. Repertoire TCRs were annotated as SARS-CoV-2-specific when V gene, CDR3 amino acid sequence and J gene were exactly matched to a known reactive TCR set. The reference SARS-CoV-2 TCR set came from MIRA and was filtered for enrichment in COVID-19-positive ImmuneCODE repertoires, removing public or cross-reactive TCRs. Using the MIRA antigens, annotated TCRs were further analysed by specific ORF or by position within an ORF. Breadth was defined as annotated unique rearrangements over total unique productive rearrangements; depth was the summed frequency of those rearrangements. TCR breadth was compared between groups using two-sided Wilcoxon rank-sum tests. The immuneACCESS repertoire file appears here via TCRdb, limited to in-frame rearrangements. These files lack a portion of the clones; in checked studies, under half of the deficit traces to unresolved V genes, and the cause of the others is not known. The V and J calls and clone size were taken over from that table, and D and trimming were inferred from the DNA. For this sample there are 450,000 to 550,000 clones; roughly nine tenths appear just once. Approximately 1.7% of the sample goes to the ten largest clones.

Here is what the overall study found, with its caveats: After vaccination, substantial breadth of spike-specific CD8+ and CD4+ T cell responses was reported. It was noted by the authors that total T cell responses may have been underestimated by the TCR breadth and depth analyses. Comparing responses between vaccine doses or regimens was not something the study was powered to do. Higher spike-specific TCR breadth was observed in Ad26.COV2.S recipients than in placebo recipients (P = 0.0014). Vaccine and placebo recipients had comparable non-spike TCR breadth, which fits with the vaccine containing only spike.

Spanning cysteine to phenylalanine, the CDR3 consists of 17 amino acids. Only the CDR3 region is kept as DNA, spanning 51 bases read in frame from base 1. Trimmed from V: 2 bases; trimmed from J: 4 bases; junction bases lacking a gene match: 5. The germline V gene gives CDR1 as MGHRA and CDR2 as YSYEKL. The receptor's source is a person between 18 and 65 years old who received the Ad26.COV2.S COVID-19 vaccine or a placebo. The chain is assembled from TRBV4-1 and TRBJ1-6; TRBD1 fits 10 bases in the junction. This material consisted of peripheral blood, taken in a trial of Ad26.COV2.S vaccine versus placebo. The bases are TGCGCCAGCAGCCAATCTCGGACAGGGGGGTATAATTCACCCCTCCACTTT. It codes for CASSQSRTGGYNSPLHF.